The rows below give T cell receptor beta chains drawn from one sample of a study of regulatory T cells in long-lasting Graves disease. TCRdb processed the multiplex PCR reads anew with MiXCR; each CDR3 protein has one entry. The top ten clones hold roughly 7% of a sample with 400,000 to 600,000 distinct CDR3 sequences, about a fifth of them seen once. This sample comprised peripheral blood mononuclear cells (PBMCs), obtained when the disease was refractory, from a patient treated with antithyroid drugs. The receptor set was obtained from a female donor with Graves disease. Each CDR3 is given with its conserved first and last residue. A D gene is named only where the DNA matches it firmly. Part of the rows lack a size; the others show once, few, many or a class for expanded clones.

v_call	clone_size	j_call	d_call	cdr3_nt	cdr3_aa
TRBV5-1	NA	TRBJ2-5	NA	TGCGCCAGCAGCACGGGACCCCGAAAGGAGGAGACCCAGTACTTC	CASSTGPRKEETQYF
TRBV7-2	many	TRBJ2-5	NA	TGTGCCAGCAGCTCCGACTTGGGGGGGACCCAGTACTTC	CASSSDLGGTQYF
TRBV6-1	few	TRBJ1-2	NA	TGTGCCGGCTCGAGATTCTATGGCTACACCTTC	CAGSRFYGYTF
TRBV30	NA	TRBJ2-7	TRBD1	TGTGCCTGGAACAGGGGATTGGGCGAGCAGTACTTC	CAWNRGLGEQYF
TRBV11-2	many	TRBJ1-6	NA	TGTGCCAGCAGCTTAGTCATGACCCGCGGGGTAACTGGTTCACCCCTCCACTTT	CASSLVMTRGVTGSPLHF
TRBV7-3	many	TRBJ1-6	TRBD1	TGTGCCAGCAGCTTAGAGGGACAGGGTTCTGGGAATTCACCCCTCCACTTT	CASSLEGQGSGNSPLHF
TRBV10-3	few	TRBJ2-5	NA	TGTGCCATCAGTGAGCCGGGTCAGGGGTATGGAGAGACCCAGTACTTC	CAISEPGQGYGETQYF
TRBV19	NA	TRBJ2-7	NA	TGTGTCAGTAGTGTAGGGGTCTCGGGCTACGAGCAGTACTTC	CVSSVGVSGYEQYF
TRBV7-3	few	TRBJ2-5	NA	TGTGCCAGCAGCCCCCGGGGGCAGGGGGGACGAGAGACCCAGTACTTC	CASSPRGQGGRETQYF
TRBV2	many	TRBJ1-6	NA	TGTGCCAGCAGTGACAGGGGTAGCTCCTATAATTCACCCCTCCACTTT	CASSDRGSSYNSPLHF